Sequencing of this TCR beta chain was carried out in a study of identical twins. This clonotype was detected a few times. What it recognizes is unknown. Findings of the study overall: Rather than following the same donors, the conclusions depended on cross-sectional statistical analysis.

This CDR3 is 14 amino acids long. CDR1 DFQATT and CDR2 SNEGSKA come from the germline V gene (reference sequence). The germline V and J ends were trimmed by 1 base and 2 bases, with 12 bases remaining between them. Each CDR3 protein is one row after TCRdb ran MiXCR on the 5' RACE reads. The table records around 510,000 distinct CDR3 sequences, over 11% of them present only once. In addition, the sample was reused for a study of yellow fever vaccine responses in identical twins.

The rearrangement links TRBV20-1 to TRBJ2-7, with D tentatively TRBD1 (6 bases). The source of this sequence is a woman younger than 35 in good health. Specimen: CD4+ T cells sorted from blood. In DNA form, the CDR3 reads TGCAGTGCTAGAGCCCAGGGGAGAGCCTACGAGCAGTACTTC. It is translated as CSARAQGRAYEQYF.